Described below is a single TCR beta chain sequence and its context. The target antigen is unknown. The CDR3 has 16 residues. V lost 5 bases and J lost 1, with 15 bases in between. Germline CDR1 and CDR2: SEHNR and FQNEAQ (reference sequence). Data came from immunoSEQ multiplex PCR; TCRdb stores just in-frame clones and leaves some out. The profile shows about 70,000 clones, about 90% of them singletons. The data originate from a study of T cells in localized non-small cell lung cancer. Study-level findings and limits: Clonality peaked in uninvolved adjacent lung rather than tumor. Greater blood T cell density accompanied longer overall survival. Investigators sequenced only a single tumor region, leaving heterogeneity possible. Adjacent lung had a median about 57 of the 100 largest tumor clones.

This sequence was found in a male donor older than 55 with stage III squamous cell lung carcinoma. This rearrangement joins TRBV7-9 to TRBJ1-5; D uncertain. The sample here was peripheral blood, taken before any cancer treatment. In nucleotides, the CDR3 is TGTGCCAGCAGCCCACTCGGGGTGAGGAGCAATCAGCCCCAGCATTTT. Translating it yields CASSPLGVRSNQPQHF.